One and the same sample provided the 19 T cell receptor beta chains below, sequenced in a study of blood T cell repertoires in COVID-19. Libraries were prepared by immunoSEQ multiplex PCR; TCRdb keeps only in-frame clonotypes and omits some of them. Of about 190,000 clones listed, approximately 84% are singletons. Material for sequencing was PBMCs or T cells enriched from blood (not recorded which). These receptors were collected from a woman under 40 who had recovered from COVID-19.

The chain links TRBV9 to TRBJ2-1, with D perhaps TRBD2 (6 bases). Germline assignment: CDR1 SGDLS and CDR2 YYNGEE. This CDR3 spans 17 amino acids. Trimming took off 0 bases at V and 1 base at J, with 14 bases between the two ends. CDR3 sequence: CASSVEVWGGSYNEQFF. Written as DNA, the CDR3 is TGTGCCAGCAGCGTAGAAGTATGGGGAGGATCCTACAATGAGCAGTTCTTC. Full variable domain (missing parts from reference TRBV9 and TRBJ2-1): DSGVTQTPKHLITATGQRVTLRCSPRSGDLSVYWYQQSLDQGLQFLIQYYNGEERAKGNILERFSAQQFPDLHSELNLSSLELGDSALYFCASSVEVWGGSYNEQFFGPGTRLTVL.

This chain uses TRBV10-1 with TRBJ1-1, with TRBD1 identical over 12 bases. The V gene's germline CDR1 is WNHNN and CDR2 SYGVQD (reference sequence). Losses at the gene ends were 3 bases for V and 5 bases for J; bases not matched to a gene: 7. The CDR3 spans 16 residues. The CDR3 sequence is CASSDLGTGGHTEAFF. The CDR3 bases are TGCGCCAGCAGTGACTTGGGGACAGGGGGCCATACTGAAGCTTTCTTT.

Turning to this clone: This sample also contains other DNA sequences that code for the same CDR3. This chain links TRBV18 with TRBJ2-3, with a possible D match to TRBD1 (7 bases). Trimming left V 2 bases short and J 1 base short, with 10 bases between. The V gene's germline CDR1 is KGHSH and CDR2 LQKENI. There are 15 residues in the CDR3. CDR3 residues: CASSPSRGGTDTQYF. CDR3 bases: TGTGCCAGCTCACCAAGCAGGGGGGGCACAGATACGCAGTATTTT. Filled out from reference TRBV18 and TRBJ2-3, the complete variable domain reads NAGVMQNPRHLVRRRGQEARLRCSPMKGHSHVYWYRQLPEEGLKFMVYLQKENIIDESGMPKERFSAEFPKEGPSILRIQQVVRGDSAAYFCASSPSRGGTDTQYFGPGTRLTVL.

This chain joins TRBV2 and TRBJ1-2, with 8 bases identical to TRBD1. Germline V gene sequence: CDR1 SNHLY, CDR2 FYNNEI. V trimming: 4 bases; J trimming: 6 bases; junction bases outside the gene matches: 19. The CDR3 length is 18 residues. The CDR3 region is CASSVRTGTGLKRDGYTF. The CDR3 DNA sequence: TGTGCCAGCAGTGTCAGAACCGGGACAGGCTTAAAGCGGGATGGCTACACCTTC.

The genes are TRBV9 and TRBJ2-3, with 8 bases matching TRBD2. The germline gives CDR1 SGDLS, CDR2 YYNGEE. CDR3 length equals 17 residues. J was trimmed by 1 base and V by 0 bases; bases with no gene match: 7. The CDR3 protein is CASSVGPTSVGTDTQYF. The CDR3 nucleotides are TGTGCCAGCAGCGTAGGGCCGACTAGCGTCGGCACAGATACGCAGTATTTT.

This chain joins TRBV5-1 and TRBJ2-1; TRBD1 matches 9 bases. J was trimmed by 6 bases and V by 3 bases; bases with no gene match: 1. Germline assignment: CDR1 SGHRS and CDR2 YFSETQ. CDR3 length: 13 residues. The CDR3 region is CASSWDRVNEQFF. The CDR3 nucleotides are TGCGCCAGCAGCTGGGACAGGGTCAATGAGCAGTTCTTC. Complete variable domain (other parts from reference TRBV5-1 and TRBJ2-1): KAGVTQTPRYLIKTRGQQVTLSCSPISGHRSVSWYQQTPGQGLQFLFEYFSETQRNKGNFPGRFSGRQFSNSRSEMNVSTLELGDSALYLCASSWDRVNEQFFGPGTRLTVL.

The V gene is TRBV5-6, the J gene TRBJ1-4, with TRBD1 identical over 8 bases. Germline trimming cut 2 bases from V and 8 bases from J; bases unmatched to any gene: 2. Germline assignment: CDR1 SGHDT and CDR2 YYEEEE. The length of the CDR3 is 13 residues. The CDR3 DNA is TGTGCCAGCAGCTTACGACAGGGGGAAAAACTGTTTTTT. This sequence encodes CASSLRQGEKLFF.

This clone was seen only once. The V call is TRBV9, the J call TRBJ1-5; D not certain. V lost 0 bases and J 3 bases, leaving 10 bases between the germline ends. The germline V gene has CDR1 SGDLS and CDR2 YYNGEE. The CDR3 sequence is 15 residues long. CDR3 nucleotide sequence: TGTGCCAGCAGCGTAGACGGGAGCCACAATCAGCCCCAGCATTTT. It encodes CASSVDGSHNQPQHF.

The chain couples TRBV5-4 to TRBJ1-3; D gene ambiguous. The CDR3 has 13 amino acids. V was cut by 4 bases and J by 4 bases, with 9 bases left in between. Germline V CDR1 and CDR2: SGHNT, YYREEE (reference sequence). The CDR3 bases are TGTGCCAGCAGCACCGGAGGGGGAAACACCATATATTTT. This codes for CASSTGGGNTIYF.

This chain uses TRBV19 with TRBJ1-5; tentatively, D is TRBD1 (6 bases). Per the germline V gene, CDR1 is LNHDA and CDR2 is SQIVND (reference sequence). The CDR3 loop spans 13 amino acids. Trimming left V 4 bases short and J 5 bases short, with 9 bases between. CDR3 residues: CASSNRADQPQHF. Here the CDR3 DNA reads TGTGCCAGTAGTAACAGGGCTGATCAGCCCCAGCATTTT.

V usage is TRBV5-6 and J usage is TRBJ1-2; a possible D gene is TRBD1 (6 bases). Germline V lookup: CDR1 SGHDT, CDR2 YYEEEE. The V gene lost 4 bases and the J gene lost 8 bases, with 12 bases spanning the gap. CDR3 length: 12 amino acids. The CDR3 DNA reads TGTGCCAGCAGCCAGGACAGTTGGGGCTACACCTTC. Encoded protein: CASSQDSWGYTF.

V and J are TRBV6-5 and TRBJ2-7; TRBD2 agrees at 12 bases. The J segment lost 1 base and the V segment lost 5 bases, leaving 3 bases of the junction unmatched. CDR1 MNHEY and CDR2 SVGAGI come from the germline V gene. CDR3 length: 15 residues. CDR3 nucleotides: TGTGCCAGCAGTAGGACTAGCGGGAAGTCCTACGAGCAGTACTTC. This codes for CASSRTSGKSYEQYF.

This clone was detected a few times. Different DNA sequences within this sample yield the same CDR3. V gene TRBV19 combines with J gene TRBJ1-1; possibly TRBD1 for D (5 bases). This CDR3 comprises 13 residues. The germline V and J ends were trimmed by 4 bases and 1 base, with 7 bases remaining between them. Looked up from germline, CDR1 is LNHDA and CDR2 is SQIVND (reference sequence). CDR3 sequence (DNA): TGTGCCAGTAGTAGGGGGGGGAACACTGAAGCTTTCTTT. As protein: CASSRGGNTEAFF.

The chain has TRBV27 and TRBJ1-6; D remains unclear. Trimming left V 5 bases short and J 9 bases short, with 8 bases between. In germline, CDR1 is MNHEY, CDR2 SMNVEV (reference sequence). The CDR3 contains 12 residues. The DNA for the CDR3 is TGTGCCAGCAGTCTCCTCGGTTCACCCCTCCACTTT. It codes for CASSLLGSPLHF.

V and J are TRBV28 and TRBJ2-7; TRBD1 matches at 8 bases. CDR1 and CDR2 (germline): MDHEN, SYDVKM. V shed 6 bases, J shed 0 bases, and the junction held 4 bases outside the gene matches. The CDR3 contains 14 residues. The CDR3 sequence: CASSRQGYSYEQYF. CDR3 bases: TGTGCCAGCAGCCGACAGGGGTACTCCTACGAGCAGTACTTC.

The chain carries TRBV14 and TRBJ2-1; 7 bases map to TRBD2. CDR3 length: 17 residues. CDR1 is SGHDN and CDR2 is FVKESK in the germline V gene. J lost 5 bases, V lost 4 bases, and 14 bases had no gene match. This CDR3 reads CASSRGEGWVTDNEQFF. As DNA, the CDR3 is TGTGCCAGCAGCCGAGGGGAGGGCTGGGTTACGGACAATGAGCAGTTCTTC.

The chain links TRBV10-1 to TRBJ2-4; 9 positions match TRBD1. V shed 2 bases and J 2 bases; nucleotides not matched to a gene: 7. The CDR3 is made up of 17 amino acids. CDR1 and CDR2 from the germline V gene are WNHNN and SYGVQD (reference sequence). The CDR3 nucleotides are TGCGCCAGCAGTGAGCCCGGACAGGGGTGGCCCAAAAACATTCAGTACTTC. Translated: CASSEPGQGWPKNIQYF.

The chain recombines TRBV5-1 with TRBJ2-1; D gene unclear. Trimming stripped 0 bases from V and 7 bases from J, with 8 bases between. This CDR3 comprises 13 residues. Germline-derived CDR1 and CDR2 are SGHRS and YFSETQ. Here the CDR3 reads CASSLDHGNEQFF. The DNA of the CDR3 is TGCGCCAGCAGCTTGGACCACGGTAATGAGCAGTTCTTC.

The chain has TRBV5-5 and TRBJ1-3; maybe TRBD1 (6 bases). Germline values: CDR1 SGHKS, CDR2 YYEKEE (reference sequence). The CDR3 spans 15 residues. V gave up 0 bases and J gave up 4 bases, with 11 bases separating them. The CDR3 DNA follows: TGTGCCAGCAGCTTGGCAGGGGCGAGGGGAAACACCATATATTTT. This gives the protein CASSLAGARGNTIYF.